This T cell receptor beta chain was captured by sequencing in a study of OX40 agonist ivuxolimab in advanced cancers. About the study: As their treatment, patients were administered ivuxolimab, an agonistic anti-OX40 (CD134) antibody. The study reported partial responses in three patients: one hepatocellular carcinoma, two cutaneous melanoma. Findings and caveats of the study: In the 0.1 to 3.0 mg/kg range, CD4+ and CD8+ blood T cells had expanded clonally by week 6. The average count of expanded clones was higher among CD8+ T cells than among CD4+.

A word on this clone: Its matching antigen is unknown. One end of the junction does not line up with germline, which may come from a read error.

Using immunoSEQ multiplex PCR, the repertoire was profiled, and TCRdb retains in-frame clones only, with some absent. The data contain roughly 46,000 clones, around 91% of them singletons. The CDR3 sequence is 14 residues long. Germline CDR1 is SNHLY and CDR2 is FYNNEI. V gene TRBV2 combines with J gene TRBJ2-7, with 10 nucleotides matching TRBD2. The sample consisted of CD4+ or CD8+ T cells sorted from blood, taken in a trial of the OX40 agonist ivuxolimab. The sequence was collected from an adult with an advanced solid tumor such as melanoma, head and neck, liver or kidney cancer. CDR3 sequence: CASRIGGSGGPLSF. CDR3 sequence (DNA): TGTGCCAGCCGCATAGGGGGTAGCGGGGGGCCCTTGTCCTTC.